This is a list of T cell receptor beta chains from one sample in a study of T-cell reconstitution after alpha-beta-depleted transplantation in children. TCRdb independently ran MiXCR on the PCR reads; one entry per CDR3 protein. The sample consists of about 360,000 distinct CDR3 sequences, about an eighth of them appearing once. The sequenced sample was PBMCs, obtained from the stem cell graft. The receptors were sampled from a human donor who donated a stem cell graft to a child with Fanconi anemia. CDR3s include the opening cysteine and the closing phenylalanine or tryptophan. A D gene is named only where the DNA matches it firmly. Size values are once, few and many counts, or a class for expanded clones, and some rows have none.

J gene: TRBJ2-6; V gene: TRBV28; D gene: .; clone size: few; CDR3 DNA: TGTGCCAGCAGTTTAAGGGGAGGGGCCAACGTCCTGACTTTC; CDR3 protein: CASSLRGGANVLTF
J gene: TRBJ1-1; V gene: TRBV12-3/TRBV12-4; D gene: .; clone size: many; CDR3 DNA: TGTGCCAGCAGCCCGAGATTGAACACTGAAGCTTTCTTT; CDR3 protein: CASSPRLNTEAFF
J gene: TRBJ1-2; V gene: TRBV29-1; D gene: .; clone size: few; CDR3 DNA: TGCAGCGTTGAAGGGGTAGGGTCTTCTGAGGGAGGCTACACCTTC; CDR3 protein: CSVEGVGSSEGGYTF
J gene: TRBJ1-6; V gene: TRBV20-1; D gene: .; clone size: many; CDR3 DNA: TGCAGTGCTAGAGATCTTGAAACAGGTCTGGATAATTCACCCCTCCACTTT; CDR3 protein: CSARDLETGLDNSPLHF
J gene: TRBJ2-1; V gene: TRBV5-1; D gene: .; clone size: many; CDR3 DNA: TGCGCCAGCAGCTTGGTGAACGCCCCCTCGGATGAGCAGTTCTTC; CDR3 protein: CASSLVNAPSDEQFF
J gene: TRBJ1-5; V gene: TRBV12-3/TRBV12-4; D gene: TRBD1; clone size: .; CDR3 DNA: TGTGCCAGCAGTTTGATGGGACAGTCGACGGAAGCCCAGCATTTT; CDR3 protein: CASSLMGQSTEAQHF
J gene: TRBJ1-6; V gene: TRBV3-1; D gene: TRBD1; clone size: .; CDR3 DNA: TGTGCCAGCAGCCTTCAGACAGGGTCTAGATCACCCCTCCACTTT; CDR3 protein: CASSLQTGSRSPLHF
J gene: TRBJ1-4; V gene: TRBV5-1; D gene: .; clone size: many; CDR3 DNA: TGCGCCAGCAGAGTAGGGTCAGGGGCCAATGAAAAACTGTTTTTT; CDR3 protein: CASRVGSGANEKLFF
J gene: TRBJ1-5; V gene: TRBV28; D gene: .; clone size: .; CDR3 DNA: TGTGCCAGCGGCAGAATCAATCAGCCCCAGCATTTT; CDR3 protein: CASGRINQPQHF
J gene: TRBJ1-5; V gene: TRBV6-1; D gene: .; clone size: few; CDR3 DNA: TGTGCCAGCAGACCCCACACGGGCAATCAGCCCCAGCATTTT; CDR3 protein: CASRPHTGNQPQHF
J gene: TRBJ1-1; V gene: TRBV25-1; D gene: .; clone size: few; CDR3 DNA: TGTGCCAGCCAGACAAAGGTGAACACTGAAGCTTTCTTT; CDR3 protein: CASQTKVNTEAFF
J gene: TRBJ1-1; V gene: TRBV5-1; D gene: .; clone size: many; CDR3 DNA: TGCGCCAGCACGTACAGCTTGAACACTGAAGCTTTCTTT; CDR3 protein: CASTYSLNTEAFF
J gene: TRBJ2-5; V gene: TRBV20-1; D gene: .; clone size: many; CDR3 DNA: TGCAGTGCTATGGGACACCAAGAGACCCAGTACTTC; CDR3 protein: CSAMGHQETQYF
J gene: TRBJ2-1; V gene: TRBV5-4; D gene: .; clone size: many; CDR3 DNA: TGTGCCAGCAGCTTAGGCGGGAACGGTAATGAGCAGTTCTTC; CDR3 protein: CASSLGGNGNEQFF
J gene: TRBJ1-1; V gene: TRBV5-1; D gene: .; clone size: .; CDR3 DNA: TGCGCCAGCAGCCCGGACTCGGTCACTGAAGCTTTCTTT; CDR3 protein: CASSPDSVTEAFF
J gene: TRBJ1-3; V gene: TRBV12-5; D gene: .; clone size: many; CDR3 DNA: TGTGCTAGTGCCGACACCCGCTCTGGAAACACCATATATTTT; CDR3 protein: CASADTRSGNTIYF
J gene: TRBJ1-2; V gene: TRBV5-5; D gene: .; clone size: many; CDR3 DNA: TGTGCCAGCAGCTTGGATCCTGGGACCTATGGCTACACCTTC; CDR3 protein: CASSLDPGTYGYTF
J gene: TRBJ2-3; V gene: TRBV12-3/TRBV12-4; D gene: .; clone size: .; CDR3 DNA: TGTGCCAGCAGGCTTACGGCCGGGACACGCATCCGAGATACGCAGTATTTT; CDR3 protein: CASRLTAGTRIRDTQYF
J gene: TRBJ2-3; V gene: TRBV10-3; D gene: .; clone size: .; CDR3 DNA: TGTGCCATCAGTGGACCGGCTACAGATACGCAGTATTTT; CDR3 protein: CAISGPATDTQYF
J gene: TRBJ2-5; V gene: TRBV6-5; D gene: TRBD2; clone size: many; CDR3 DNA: TGTGCCAGCAGTTACACACTAGCGGGGGCGGTAGAGACCCAGTACTTC; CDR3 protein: CASSYTLAGAVETQYF
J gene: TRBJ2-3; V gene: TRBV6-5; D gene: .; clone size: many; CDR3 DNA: TGTGCCAGCAGTTACTCAGAGGAGGCAGATACGCAGTATTTT; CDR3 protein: CASSYSEEADTQYF
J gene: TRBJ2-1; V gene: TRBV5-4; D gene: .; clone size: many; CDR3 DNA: TGTGCCAGCAGCTTCCGGCGGGGCAGCAACAATGAGCAGTTCTTC; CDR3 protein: CASSFRRGSNNEQFF
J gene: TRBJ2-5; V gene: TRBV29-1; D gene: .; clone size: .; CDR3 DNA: TGCAGCGTCAGCCAAGAGACCCAGTACTTC; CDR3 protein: CSVSQETQYF